These 3 T cell receptor beta chains share one sample of origin, sequenced in a study of blood T cell repertoires in COVID-19. The assay was immunoSEQ multiplex PCR, and TCRdb's table has in-frame clones only and misses some. This sample has 250,000 to 350,000 clones; 70% to 90% occur once, and the top ten carry 3.5% to 4.5%. What was sequenced was PBMCs or T cells enriched from blood (not recorded which). These receptors all come from a woman aged 25 to 39 who had recovered from COVID-19.

The chain has TRBV5-1 and TRBJ2-7; the D is unclear. The CDR3 spans 13 residues. Between the trimmed V and J ends, which lost 0 bases and 0 bases, there was a span of 4 bases. CDR1 is SGHRS and CDR2 is YFSETQ in the germline V gene. Here the CDR3 reads CASSLDNSYEQYF. The CDR3 DNA reads as TGCGCCAGCAGCTTGGACAACTCCTACGAGCAGTACTTC.

This clone was seen many times. The genes are TRBV29-1 and TRBJ2-5; D uncertain. The length of the CDR3 is 12 residues. The germline V gene encodes CDR1 SQVTM and CDR2 ANQGSEA. V gave up 3 bases and J gave up 0 bases, with 5 bases separating them. The CDR3 loop reads CSVDGYQETQYF. CDR3 sequence (DNA): TGCAGCGTTGATGGCTACCAAGAGACCCAGTACTTC.

The chain combines TRBV28 with TRBJ1-5, with D uncertain. The germline gives CDR1 MDHEN, CDR2 SYDVKM. The CDR3 is made up of 14 amino acids. Trimming removed 1 base from V and 0 bases from J, with 4 bases in between. Here the CDR3 DNA reads TGTGCCAGCAGTTTATCTCCTAGCAATCAGCCCCAGCATTTT. This gives the protein CASSLSPSNQPQHF.